The 16 T cell receptor beta chains below come from one sample, sequenced in a study of T cells in Graves' hyperthyroidism and ophthalmopathy. TCR beta CDR3 regions were amplified from RNA. Researchers ran a first-round RT-PCR on the TCR CDR3 using the HTBI primer set. TCRdb redid the calling of the multiplex PCR reads with MiXCR, one entry per CDR3 protein. The sample contains hundreds of thousands of distinct CDR3 sequences, over 40% of which appear only once. The sample taken for sequencing was peripheral blood or thyroid tissue (not recorded which). The source is an adult man with Graves' disease, either hyperthyroidism or ophthalmopathy (not recorded which).

The sample holds a few counts of this clonotype. The chain joins TRBV2 to TRBJ2-7, with TRBD1 as a possible D gene (6 bases). The ends were cut back, 6 bases at V and 5 bases at J, with 20 bases in the middle. CDR1 is SNHLY and CDR2 is FYNNEI in the germline V gene. The CDR3 contains 15 residues. DNA of the CDR3: TGTGCCAGCAGCCTCCGGGACACGGCCGTAGACGAGCAGTACTTC. Translation gives CASSLRDTAVDEQYF.

In this sample, this clonotype turned up a few times. The chain uses TRBV6-5 and TRBJ1-6, with a possible D match to TRBD1 (6 bases). V was trimmed by 7 bases and J by 7 bases, leaving 11 bases between them. This CDR3 is 13 amino acids long. Germline V CDR1 and CDR2: MNHEY, SVGAGI. The CDR3 bases are TGTGCCAGCAACAGGGAGAGGAATTCACCCCTCCACTTT. It translates to CASNRERNSPLHF.

This clonotype was counted only a few times. The chain employs TRBV7-9 and TRBJ2-7; possibly TRBD1 or TRBD2 for D (5 bases each). From germline, CDR1 is SEHNR and CDR2 FQNEAQ (reference sequence). The CDR3 runs 15 residues. Trimming removed 6 bases from V and 2 bases from J, with 17 bases in between. CDR3 sequence: CASSSPRRDAYEQYF. Here the CDR3 DNA reads TGTGCCAGCAGTTCACCCAGAAGGGACGCCTACGAGCAGTACTTC.

This clonotype was counted a few times. The V call is TRBV9, the J call TRBJ1-1, with 7 nucleotides matching TRBD1. The CDR3 contains 21 residues. Germline values: CDR1 SGDLS, CDR2 YYNGEE. The V segment lost 0 bases and the J segment 0 bases; nucleotides outside the gene matches: 20. This CDR3 reads CASSVGAIPGTARSMNTEAFF. Here the CDR3 DNA reads TGTGCCAGCAGCGTAGGAGCAATTCCTGGGACAGCAAGGTCGATGAACACTGAAGCTTTCTTT.

The chain has TRBV7-9 and TRBJ2-7; 9 nucleotides match TRBD1. Germline lookup yields CDR1 SEHNR and CDR2 FQNEAQ (reference sequence). Trimming removed 10 bases from V and 1 base from J; junction bases left unmatched: 5. This CDR3 is built from 13 residues. CDR3 protein: CAKGTGSSYEQYF. For the CDR3, the DNA is TGTGCCAAAGGGACAGGGAGTTCCTACGAGCAGTACTTC. The full variable domain, its missing parts supplied by reference TRBV7-9 and TRBJ2-7, is DTGVSQNPRHKITKRGQNVTFRCDPISEHNRLYWYRQTLGQGPEFLTYFQNEAQLEKSRLLSDRFSAERPKGSFSTLEIQRTEQGDSAMYLCAKGTGSSYEQYFGPGTRLTVT.

This clonotype was detected a few times. This chain links TRBV11-2 with TRBJ1-2, with a weak D call TRBD1 (5 bases). V lost 2 bases to trimming and J lost 7 bases, with 14 bases between them. This CDR3 has 14 residues. Germline V gives CDR1 SGHAT, CDR2 FQNNGV. The CDR3 is CASSLSVGEFGYTF. In DNA, the CDR3 is TGTGCCAGCAGCTTATCGGTGGGGGAGTTTGGCTACACCTTC.

The genes are TRBV9 and TRBJ2-7, with D unclear. Germline-derived CDR1 and CDR2 are SGDLS and YYNGEE. The CDR3 runs 14 residues. Trimming removed 4 bases from V and 1 base from J, with 12 bases in between. The CDR3 sequence is CASSPRRVSYEQYF. CDR3 coding DNA: TGTGCCAGCAGCCCCCGTAGGGTATCCTACGAGCAGTACTTC.

The chain is built from TRBV2 and TRBJ1-4; D gene uncertain. CDR1 is SNHLY and CDR2 is FYNNEI in the germline V gene. The CDR3 covers 16 residues. V was pared by 4 bases and J by 8 bases, with 20 bases between. For the CDR3, the DNA is TGTGCCAGCAGTGGGAGATTCGTTAAGGGCGGGGAAAAACTGTTTTTT. It codes for CASSGRFVKGGEKLFF.

Concerning this clonotype: It may be a read error: a sequence one base away is much more abundant. The rearrangement links TRBV7-2 to TRBJ1-2; perhaps TRBD1 as D (5 bases). The germline gives CDR1 SGHTA, CDR2 FQGNSA. The CDR3 covers 14 residues. Trimming took 9 bases from V and 4 from J, leaving 18 bases between them. The CDR3, as DNA: TGTGCCAGTAGTATATCACAGGTGCCCTATGGCTACACCTTC. The encoded protein is CASSISQVPYGYTF.

CDR3 loop: CASSHAPLRAGRELFF. CDR3 DNA: TGTGCCAGCAGCCATGCACCCCTACGGGCGGGGAGGGAGCTGTTTTTT. V usage is TRBV7-6 and J usage is TRBJ2-2, with D possibly matching TRBD2 (6 bases). The CDR3 loop spans 16 amino acids. With 5 bases removed from V and 9 bases from J, the gap between germline ends came to 22 bases. Per germline, CDR1 SGHVS and CDR2 FNYEAQ.

The genes are TRBV9 and TRBJ1-1, with TRBD1 as a possible D gene (6 bases). Germline V gene data show CDR1 as SGDLS and CDR2 as YYNGEE. This CDR3 contains 13 residues. V gave up 5 bases and J gave up 7 bases, with 15 bases separating them. The CDR3 DNA follows: TGTGCCAGCAGTTACTTTTCGACAGGTGAAGCTTTCTTT. Translating gives CASSYFSTGEAFF.

The genes are TRBV20-1 and TRBJ2-5; a weak D match, TRBD2 (5 bases). CDR3 size: 16 residues. V was pared by 6 bases and J by 0 bases, with 20 bases between. Per the germline V gene, CDR1 is DFQATT and CDR2 is SNEGSKA (reference sequence). The CDR3 sequence: CSANPLSAADQETQYF. CDR3 sequence (DNA): TGCAGTGCCAACCCTCTTTCAGCAGCGGACCAAGAGACCCAGTACTTC.

V and J are TRBV5-1 and TRBJ1-1; D is undetermined. The V gene lost 5 bases and the J gene lost 3 bases, with 17 bases spanning the gap. This CDR3 comprises 15 residues. Germline V lookup: CDR1 SGHRS, CDR2 YFSETQ. CDR3 in amino acids: CASRRFYFTDTEAFF. The CDR3 region has the DNA TGCGCCAGCAGGCGATTTTATTTTACGGACACTGAAGCTTTCTTT.

This clonotype was seen repeatedly, ten times or more. The V call is TRBV7-6, the J call TRBJ1-2; 9 positions agree with TRBD1. In germline, CDR1 is SGHVS, CDR2 FNYEAQ. This CDR3 region has 14 residues. J gave up 4 bases and V 4 bases, and 4 bases lay outside the gene matches. The CDR3 nucleotides are TGTGCCAGCAGCTCAACGACAGGGGGCTATGGCTACACCTTC. Its protein product is CASSSTTGGYGYTF. Full variable domain (rest looked up from reference TRBV7-6 and TRBJ1-2): GAGVSQSPRYKVTKRGQDVALRCDPISGHVSLYWYRQALGQGPEFLTYFNYEAQQDKSGLPNDRFSAERPEGSISTLTIQRTEQRDSAMYRCASSSTTGGYGYTFGSGTRLTVV.

This clonotype was picked up many times. A much larger clone lies one base from this, so it may be a read error. In this CDR3 the conserved last residue, phenylalanine or tryptophan, is missing, so a read error is likely. No DNA is shown, since the ends of the CDR3 on it are uncertain; the CDR3 is the one TCRdb lists. The chain is built from TRBV10-3 and TRBJ1-3. Termini included, the CDR3 measures 9 amino acids. From germline, CDR1 is ENHRY and CDR2 SYGVKD. CDR3 sequence: CAISESGVA.

The CDR3 nucleotides are TGTGCCAGCAGTTACTCGAGCGGGAGAGGATACGAGCAGTACTTC. Translation gives CASSYSSGRGYEQYF. J is TRBJ2-7 and V is TRBV12-3 or TRBV12-4, with 8 positions matching TRBD2. The CDR3 has 15 amino acids. Unmatched junction bases numbered 9, after V lost 4 bases and J lost 4 bases.